This T cell receptor beta chain comes out of a study of CD8 T cells in ankylosing spondylitis. Quantitative 5'-RACE with molecular barcodes generated TCR beta libraries. MiXCR, applied by TCRdb to the 5' RACE reads, yields one record per CDR3 protein. This table holds about 90,000 distinct CDR3 sequences, around 8.5% found once. Whole-study results and caveats: Blood of patients with ankylosing spondylitis appeared to be characterized by a TCR beta motif of fewer than 10 highly homologous variants. Significant enrichment of disease-linked clones was reportedly seen in matched ankylosing spondylitis synovial fluid.

V gave up 3 bases and J gave up 2 bases, with 10 bases separating them. The length of the CDR3 is 14 residues. The germline V gene encodes CDR1 LGHDT and CDR2 YNNKEL (reference sequence). Remarks on this clonotype: Antigen unknown.

The V call is TRBV3-1, the J call TRBJ1-2, with D unclear. The specimen sequenced was blood, either unsorted or a sorted T cell fraction (not recorded which). The TCR comes from a male donor with ankylosing spondylitis. The CDR3 protein is CASSQAGPNYGYTF. In DNA form, the CDR3 reads TGTGCCAGCAGCCAGGCCGGGCCGAACTATGGCTACACCTTC.